Below, 21 T cell receptor beta chains from the same sample are listed, as sequenced in a study of blood T cell repertoires in COVID-19. Method: immunoSEQ multiplex PCR; TCRdb's copy keeps in-frame clones and lacks some. The sample has about 230,000 clones; approximately 90% are singletons. The sample consisted of peripheral blood. These receptors were obtained from a man aged 50-59 years with COVID-19, enrolled during active disease.

The rearrangement uses TRBV19 and TRBJ2-5, with D maybe TRBD2 (5 bases). The germline CDR1 and CDR2 sequences are LNHDA and SQIVND (reference sequence). This CDR3 comprises 13 residues. Between the trimmed V and J ends, which lost 7 bases and 5 bases, there was a span of 14 bases. The CDR3 reads CASIGVGMETQYF. The CDR3 DNA reads as TGTGCCAGTATCGGGGTGGGTATGGAGACCCAGTACTTC.

This clone occurred once. The chain is built from TRBV30 and TRBJ2-5; D is unresolved. Trimming shortened V by 3 bases and J by 5 bases, and 13 bases separated the two germline ends. The CDR3 covers 13 residues. From germline, CDR1 is GTSNPN and CDR2 SVGIG (reference sequence). This CDR3 reads CAWSGSVGETQYF. The DNA of the CDR3 is TGTGCCTGGAGCGGCTCGGTCGGGGAGACCCAGTACTTC.

The V call is TRBV30, the J call TRBJ1-2; tentative D call: TRBD1 (6 bases). Germline V gene sequence: CDR1 GTSNPN, CDR2 SVGIG (reference sequence). This CDR3 is built from 10 residues. The ends were cut back, 5 bases at V and 12 bases at J, with 13 bases in the middle. CDR3 in DNA: TGTGCCTGGGGACAGACAGTACACACCTTC. Protein product: CAWGQTVHTF.

Turning to this clone: One junction end disagrees with the germline gene, perhaps due to a read error. The V call is TRBV3-1 (or the pseudogene TRBV3-2), the J call TRBJ2-5; D is ambiguous. The CDR3 is 13 residues long. CDR1 is LGHDT, CDR2 YNNKEL, per germline (reference sequence). The CDR3 sequence is CASSQGPPAVQYF. DNA for the CDR3: TGTGCCAGCAGTCAAGGCCCCCCTGCGGTCCAGTACTTC.

V is TRBV12-3 or TRBV12-4 and J is TRBJ2-2, with 9 bases fitting TRBD2. The CDR3 has 13 residues. Trimming removed 6 bases from V and 6 bases from J; junction bases left unmatched: 2. The CDR3 DNA is TGTGCCAGCAGGCGGGGGGGACCCGGGGAGCTGTTTTTT. It yields the protein CASRRGGPGELFF.

The chain joins TRBV5-5 to TRBJ2-7; 11 nucleotides match TRBD2. After removal of 9 bases from V and 4 bases from J, the junction contained 3 bases not matched to a gene. The CDR3 contains 12 residues. Germline CDR1 is SGHKS and CDR2 is YYEKEE (reference sequence). CDR3: CATGLAGYEQYF. The CDR3, as DNA: TGTGCCACCGGACTAGCGGGTTACGAGCAGTACTTC.

The chain combines TRBV27 with TRBJ1-2; D remains ambiguous. This CDR3 region has 13 residues. Per germline, CDR1 MNHEY and CDR2 SMNVEV (reference sequence). V dropped 3 bases and J dropped 4 bases, with 9 bases sitting between them. CDR3 coding DNA: TGTGCCAGCAGTTTTTCCAGATCCTATGGCTACACCTTC. Amino acid sequence: CASSFSRSYGYTF.

The V and J genes are TRBV5-4 and TRBJ2-1, with 14 bases aligning to TRBD2. The CDR3 spans 16 residues. V was clipped by 5 bases and J by 10 bases; unmatched bases: 11. The V gene's germline CDR1 is SGHNT and CDR2 YYREEE (reference sequence). The CDR3 reads CASSYPGLAGVGEQFF. Written as DNA, the CDR3 is TGTGCCAGCAGTTACCCGGGACTAGCGGGAGTAGGGGAGCAGTTCTTC.

This rearrangement joins TRBV4-2 to TRBJ1-2; TRBD1 matches at 7 bases. With 1 base clipped from V and 7 bases from J, the junction kept 6 bases outside the gene matches. The CDR3 is made up of 14 amino acids. Germline assignment: CDR1 LGHNA and CDR2 YNFKEQ. CDR3 nucleotides: TGTGCCAGCAGCCAAGGGGCACAGGGGTCTGGCTACACCTTC. Translation gives CASSQGAQGSGYTF.

The count of this clone is one. The CDR3 is CASSMGSLVGELFF. For the CDR3, the DNA is TGTGCCAGTAGTATGGGTAGCTTGGTCGGGGAGCTGTTTTTT. The V gene is TRBV19, the J gene TRBJ2-2; no clear D gene. The V and J ends lost 3 bases and 7 bases respectively, with 12 bases between them. The CDR3 extends over 14 amino acids. Germline values: CDR1 LNHDA, CDR2 SQIVND (reference sequence).

This clone has only a few counts. V gene TRBV15 combines with J gene TRBJ2-1, with D perhaps matching TRBD1 (5 bases). CDR1 is LNHNV and CDR2 is YYDKDF in the germline V gene (reference sequence). This CDR3 spans 12 amino acids. Trimming took 5 bases from V and 7 from J, leaving 9 bases between them. CDR3 region: CATSPQGNEQFF. For the CDR3, the DNA is TGTGCCACCAGCCCTCAGGGTAATGAGCAGTTCTTC.

The chain employs TRBV3-1 (or the pseudogene TRBV3-2) and TRBJ2-4; 10 nucleotides align to TRBD2. CDR1 is LGHDT and CDR2 is YNNKEL in the germline V gene (reference sequence). The CDR3 is 16 residues long. After removal of 3 bases from V and 2 bases from J, the junction contained 4 bases not matched to a gene. This chain's CDR3 is CASSHLAGESKNIQYF. CDR3 DNA: TGTGCCAGCAGCCATCTAGCGGGGGAATCCAAAAACATTCAGTACTTC.

The rearrangement links TRBV30 to TRBJ1-5; 9 bases align to TRBD1. Looked up from germline, CDR1 is GTSNPN and CDR2 is SVGIG (reference sequence). CDR3 length equals 15 residues. The V and J ends lost 1 base and 4 bases, in that order; junction bases with no gene match: 5. CDR3 in amino acids: CAWSEGQGGNQPQHF. The CDR3 DNA reads as TGTGCCTGGAGTGAGGGACAGGGAGGTAATCAGCCCCAGCATTTT. The full variable domain, completed using reference TRBV30 and TRBJ1-5, is SQTIHQWPATLVQPVGSPLSLECTVEGTSNPNLYWYRQAAGRGLQLLFYSVGIGQISSEVPQNLSASRPQDRQFILSSKKLLLSDSGFYLCAWSEGQGGNQPQHFGDGTRLSIL.

This chain connects TRBV28 to TRBJ1-4; TRBD1 is a possible D gene (5 bases). The CDR3 spans 14 residues. Germline CDR1 and CDR2: MDHEN and SYDVKM. Trimming removed 1 base from V and 3 bases from J, with 6 bases in between. CDR3 DNA sequence: TGTGCCAGCAGTTTATCAGGGCCTAATGAAAAACTGTTTTTT. This encodes CASSLSGPNEKLFF.

V usage is TRBV3-1 (or the pseudogene TRBV3-2) and J usage is TRBJ2-7, with a weak D call TRBD2 (6 bases). Trimming pared 4 bases from V and 4 bases from J, leaving 8 bases between. The CDR3 is made up of 12 amino acids. Germline lookup yields CDR1 LGHDT and CDR2 YNNKEL (reference sequence). The CDR3 DNA is TGTGCCAGCAGCCGAAGCGGGTACGAGCAGTACTTC. Its protein is CASSRSGYEQYF.

The chain uses TRBV28 and TRBJ1-2, with a possible D match to TRBD1 (5 bases). Deletions cut 0 bases from V and 3 bases from J, with 11 bases between. The CDR3 runs to 15 residues. Germline CDR1 and CDR2: MDHEN and SYDVKM. CDR3 sequence (DNA): TGTGCCAGCAGTTTATGGGCAGGGTTGGACTATGGCTACACCTTC. Translation gives CASSLWAGLDYGYTF.

This chain links TRBV18 with TRBJ2-1; TRBD2 aligns across 9 bases. The length of the CDR3 is 15 residues. The V and J ends lost 4 bases and 7 bases, in that order; junction bases with no gene match: 8. The germline gives CDR1 KGHSH, CDR2 LQKENI. The CDR3 DNA sequence: TGTGCCAGCTCACGCAGTAGCGGGAGCGAGAATGAGCAGTTCTTC. Its translation is CASSRSSGSENEQFF.

This chain connects TRBV14 to TRBJ2-5; 10 nucleotides align to TRBD2. The CDR3 runs to 16 residues. V shed 2 bases, J shed 5 bases, and the junction held 8 bases outside the gene matches. From germline, CDR1 is SGHDN and CDR2 FVKESK. In DNA, the CDR3 is TGTGCCAGCAGCCAATCCCCGGGACTAGCGTTTGAGACCCAGTACTTC. It codes for CASSQSPGLAFETQYF. Together with reference TRBV14 and TRBJ2-5, the CDR3 gives the full variable domain: EAGVTQFPSHSVIEKGQTVTLRCDPISGHDNLYWYRRVMGKEIKFLLHFVKESKQDESGMPNNRFLAERTGGTYSTLKVQPAELEDSGVYFCASSQSPGLAFETQYFGPGTRLLVL.

V gene TRBV7-2 combines with J gene TRBJ2-5; 7 positions agree with TRBD2. CDR3 length: 14 amino acids. With 3 bases clipped from V and 2 bases from J, the junction kept 3 bases outside the gene matches. Germline V gene data show CDR1 as SGHTA and CDR2 as FQGNSA. CDR3 coding DNA: TGTGCCAGCAGCTTTCGAGCGGGGCAAGAGACCCAGTACTTC. Translating it yields CASSFRAGQETQYF.

This clone has a single count. The genes are TRBV6-5 and TRBJ1-6, with 10 bases fitting TRBD1. There are 15 residues in the CDR3. Germline V gene data show CDR1 as MNHEY and CDR2 as SVGAGI. Germline trimming cut 4 bases from V and 10 bases from J; bases unmatched to any gene: 7. The chain's CDR3 is CASSSGQGGVSPLHF. CDR3 DNA sequence: TGTGCCAGCAGTTCAGGACAGGGGGGGGTATCACCCCTCCACTTT.

This chain links TRBV6-6 with TRBJ2-3; a weak D match, TRBD1 (6 bases). Trimming took 5 bases from V and 4 from J, leaving 28 bases between them. This CDR3 is built from 19 residues. CDR1 and CDR2 (germline): MNHNY, SVGAGI (reference sequence). In DNA, the CDR3 is TGTGCCAGCAGTCCGAAGGGCAGGGGATCTTCAAGTCGGGCAGATACGCAGTATTTT. Translation gives CASSPKGRGSSSRADTQYF.